Listed below are T cell receptor beta chains from one sample, sequenced in a study of blood T cell repertoires in COVID-19. The repertoire was sequenced with immunoSEQ multiplex PCR; TCRdb's copy has only in-frame clones and lacks some. The repertoire holds about 160,000 clones, with 60% to 85% as singletons. Sequencing was done on a sample of peripheral blood. These receptors were obtained from a man aged 60 to 75 with acute or convalescent COVID-19. Each CDR3 is given without its conserved first and last residue. Each record gives: V gene, CDR3 protein.

V: TRBV18; CDR3: ASSPPRGTGSYNEQF
V: TRBV10-3; CDR3: AISETETGSNYGYT
V: TRBV27; CDR3: ASRIPGQGYEGYT
V: TRBV6-5; CDR3: ASSYTTGFSGNTIY
V: TRBV6-5; CDR3: ASSYGAGDNEQF
V: TRBV6-5; CDR3: ASSYQGAVGEQY
V: TRBV30; CDR3: AWSSLTGLSPLH
V: TRBV6-6; CDR3: ATSWGESTYNSPLH
V: TRBV7-2; CDR3: ASSLDRADGYT
V: TRBV6-2/TRBV6-3; CDR3: ASSYRGAQLFYEQY
V: TRBV7-2; CDR3: ASSYRERNEKLF
V: TRBV11-3; CDR3: ASSHTAGTEAF
V: TRBV6-6; CDR3: ASSPGTGDTFWDEQY
V: TRBV9; CDR3: ASTRTGSFDEQF
V: TRBV3-1/TRBV3-2; CDR3: ASSPLGRGGGADTQY
V: TRBV4-1; CDR3: ASSQTIVAGVNEQF
V: TRBV18; CDR3: ASSPQGHRQETQY
V: TRBV9; CDR3: ASSAQQGPGANVLT
V: TRBV6-2/TRBV6-3; CDR3: ASSSRQWSSPLH
V: TRBV10-3; CDR3: AISEKKTPGGNSLRSIQY
V: TRBV5-1; CDR3: ASSGGLFGLGLGDEQF
V: TRBV4-1; CDR3: ASSQGALAGVVNNEQF
V: TRBV12-3/TRBV12-4; CDR3: ASSLNRAVILH
V: TRBV9; CDR3: ASSVGGQATYEQY
V: TRBV24-1; CDR3: ATNGASNTGELF
V: TRBV24-1; CDR3: ATSDALIGVGTQY
V: TRBV6-5; CDR3: ASSPGFQGTQY
V: TRBV5-1; CDR3: ASSNPTRGEQY
V: TRBV5-1; CDR3: ASSPRGGTGSPLH
V: TRBV27; CDR3: ASSRTGGYYNEQF
V: TRBV5-1; CDR3: ASSPRFGLENTEAF
V: TRBV6-6; CDR3: ASSTPGTNYEQY
V: TRBV29-1; CDR3: SVLGTGAGGELF
V: TRBV11-3; CDR3: ASSSRYNQPQH
V: TRBV28; CDR3: ASSLWGRAYGYT
V: TRBV3-1/TRBV3-2; CDR3: ASRSTGNTEAF
V: TRBV7-3; CDR3: ASSRQEGYGYT
V: TRBV6-4; CDR3: ASSDPQGQGPNTEAF
V: TRBV2; CDR3: ASLQTGMNTEAF
V: TRBV2; CDR3: ASSPTDRGRWAF
V: TRBV7-2; CDR3: ASSLRGRGNTEAF
V: TRBV5-8; CDR3: ASSYRETLYGYT
V: TRBV3-1/TRBV3-2; CDR3: ASSLIVADTQY
V: TRBV6-2/TRBV6-3; CDR3: ASSYPGQPYNEQF
V: TRBV19; CDR3: ASSRALNTEAF
V: TRBV4-3; CDR3: ASSQEGQGANEQF
V: TRBV5-1; CDR3: ASSLEVLKETQY
V: TRBV11-2; CDR3: ASSFRDRGPYSPLH
V: TRBV11-3; CDR3: ASSLGGQGHEQF
V: TRBV5-4; CDR3: ASSGVDRGAYNEQF
V: TRBV2; CDR3: ASGGEGWTGELF
V: TRBV28; CDR3: ASTLNEKLF
V: TRBV11-2; CDR3: ASSSPWDRKNTEAF